This TCR beta chain emerged from a study of cytomegalovirus exposure and HLA in healthy donors. With regard to this clone: What it binds is unknown.

In the PCR, 60 Vbeta and 13 Jbeta primers were used. Produced via immunoSEQ multiplex PCR; TCRdb's table is partial and in-frame only. The sample includes more than 130,000 clones, just under 85% of them seen just once. The germline V and J ends were trimmed by 4 bases and 6 bases, with 10 bases remaining between them. Germline CDR1 SQVTM, CDR2 ANQGSEA. This CDR3 spans 11 amino acids. Study-wide points: Most TCR beta V segments were productive about 87% or about 30% of the time in an earlier analysis. Per published reports, the classifier diagnosed cytomegalovirus status with high specificity and sensitivity. The presence/absence work took it that sequencing depth was about the same across donors. Specific recognition of CMV antigens was confirmed in vitro for three chains (all CMV-associated).

Sequencing was carried out using PBMCs. The clonotype originates from a man between 40 and 49 years old in good health and CMV-seropositive. The chain combines TRBV29-1 with TRBJ2-7, with no clear D. CDR3 protein: CSVVLRSEQYF. The CDR3 nucleotides are TGCAGCGTTGTTTTACGGAGCGAGCAGTACTTC.